This TCR beta chain came from a study of shared clonotypes between healthy human individuals. Unsorted PBMC DNA was sequenced on ten immunoSEQ deep assay plates. Sequenced by immunoSEQ multiplex PCR; TCRdb stores in-frame clones only, minus some. The table has about 96,000 clones, less than 50% seen once. A remark on this clone: Antigen specificity is unknown.

Study observations and caveats: It was anticipated that sequencing depth would influence how many clonotypes donors shared.

Donors were healthy HIV-negative adults without recently reported acute infections or vaccinations. It was tens of millions of PBMCs that unsorted samples used for genomic DNA. The germline V gene has CDR1 SGHVS and CDR2 FQNEAQ. V was pared by 2 bases and J by 6 bases, with 7 bases of the junction left unmatched. CDR3 length equals 15 residues. Specimen: PBMCs. The clonotype originates from a woman in her forties in good health. Some clones in this sample may be carry-over from other donors' samples. This chain uses TRBV7-8 with TRBJ1-5, with 7 bases aligning to TRBD1. The chain's CDR3 is CASSLWQGVGQPQHF. CDR3 in DNA: TGTGCCAGCAGCTTATGGCAGGGGGTAGGTCAGCCCCAGCATTTT.